This record looks at one TCR beta chain sequence and its context. Per the germline V gene, CDR1 is LGHNA and CDR2 is YSLEER. This CDR3 has 15 amino acids. This specimen comes from a study of monozygotic twins with inflammatory bowel disease. TCRdb reprocessed the 5' RACE reads and stores each CDR3 protein as one record, lacking DNA. The sample has 420,000 or so distinct CDR3 sequences. The chain uses TRBV4-3 and TRBJ2-1; TCRdb lists TRBD2, though no DNA is available to test this call. The TCR was taken from a human donor with ulcerative colitis or Crohn's disease, or a healthy co-twin of an affected twin (not recorded which). The specimen sequenced was blood. The CDR3 spells CASSQEWGSGRVQFF.